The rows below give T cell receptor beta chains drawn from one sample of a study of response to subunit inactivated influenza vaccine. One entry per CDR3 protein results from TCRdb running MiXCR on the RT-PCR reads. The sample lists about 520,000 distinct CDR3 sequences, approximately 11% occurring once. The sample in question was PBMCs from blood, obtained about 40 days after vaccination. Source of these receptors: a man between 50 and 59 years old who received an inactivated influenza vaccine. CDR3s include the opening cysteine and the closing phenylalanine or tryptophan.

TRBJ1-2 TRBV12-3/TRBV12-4 CASSLPPWGYTF
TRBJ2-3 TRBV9 CASSPPGPSRDTQYF
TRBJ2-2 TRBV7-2 CASSLARTGELFF
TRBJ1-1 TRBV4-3 CASSQDGRGGAFF
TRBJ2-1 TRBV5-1 CASSYQSGRANEQFF
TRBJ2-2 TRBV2 CASSEGGRANTGELFF
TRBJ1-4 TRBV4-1 CASSQKESTNEKLFF
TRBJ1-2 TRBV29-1 CSAWGDGGYTF
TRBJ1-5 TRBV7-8 CASTTRVAGNQPQHF
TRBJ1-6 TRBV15 CATSRGPPYVSPLHF
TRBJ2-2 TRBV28 CASSPGQGAGSGELFF
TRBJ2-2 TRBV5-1 CASTTQLAGNTGELFF
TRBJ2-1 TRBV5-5 CASSWDPYNEQFF
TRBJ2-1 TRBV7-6 CASGGGAPNEQFF